This T cell receptor (beta chain) was identified during a study of blood T cell repertoires in COVID-19. About the study: Specimens from acute and convalescent COVID-19 originated in the United States, Italy and Spain.

Original processing notes: Quantification of nucleated cells was approximated via reference gene primer amplification. The protocol was immunoSEQ multiplex PCR, while the TCRdb copy is restricted to in-frame clones and leaves out a portion. That table gives V, J and clone size, and the DNA gave D and trimming. The profile shows 65,000 to 85,000 clones, 85% to 90% of them singletons. The sample consisted of peripheral blood. The TCR originated in a man aged 50 or older with acute or convalescent COVID-19.

In DNA form, the CDR3 reads TGTGCCAGCAGCATCGCTAGCGGGAGGGCGGGCAATGAGCAGTTCTTC. Protein: CASSIASGRAGNEQFF. The chain joins TRBV5-8 to TRBJ2-1; 12 bases agree with TRBD2. The CDR3 totals 16 residues. Trimming removed 4 bases from V and 6 bases from J; junction bases left unmatched: 8. Germline V gene lookup returns CDR1 SGHTS and CDR2 YDEGEE.